Shown below are 9 T cell receptor beta chains from a single sample sequenced in a study of blood T cell repertoires in COVID-19. The data were produced by immunoSEQ multiplex PCR, yet TCRdb's version contains in-frame clones alone and is incomplete. The sample holds a few hundred thousand clones, 70% to 75% seen once. Material: peripheral blood. The origin of the receptors is a woman of 80 years or more with acute or convalescent COVID-19.

The chain joins TRBV10-3 to TRBJ1-6, with 10 bases matching TRBD1. The CDR3 has 15 residues. Per the germline V gene, CDR1 is ENHRY and CDR2 is SYGVKD. Trimming at V came to 6 bases and at J to 9 bases, leaving 8 bases not matched to a gene. CDR3 region: CAISPGQGEFSPLHF. CDR3 nucleotides: TGTGCCATCAGCCCTGGACAGGGGGAGTTTTCACCCCTCCACTTT.

The chain uses TRBV6-5 and TRBJ1-2; TRBD1 matches 8 bases. V shed 7 bases and J 4 bases; nucleotides not matched to a gene: 11. This CDR3 has 15 residues. Germline CDR1 MNHEY, CDR2 SVGAGI. This chain's CDR3 is CASTLDRVGAYGYTF. The CDR3, as DNA: TGTGCCAGCACTCTGGACAGGGTTGGAGCCTATGGCTACACCTTC.

The CDR3 sequence is CASSIPGQGTDTQYF. The DNA of the CDR3 is TGTGCCAGTAGTATCCCCGGACAGGGCACAGATACGCAGTATTTT. V usage is TRBV19 and J usage is TRBJ2-3; 7 nucleotides agree with TRBD1. CDR1 LNHDA and CDR2 SQIVND come from the germline V gene (reference sequence). This CDR3 contains 15 residues. V shed 3 bases and J 1 base; nucleotides not matched to a gene: 4. Filled out from reference TRBV19 and TRBJ2-3, the complete variable domain reads DGGITQSPKYLFRKEGQNVTLSCEQNLNHDAMYWYRQDPGQGLRLIYYSQIVNDFQKGDIAEGYSVSREKKESFPLTVTSAQKNPTAFYLCASSIPGQGTDTQYFGPGTRLTVL.

This clone has just one count. The chain recombines TRBV3-1 (or the pseudogene TRBV3-2) with TRBJ2-6, with D perhaps TRBD2 (5 bases). CDR3 length: 16 residues. Trimming cost V 3 bases and J 3 bases, with 12 bases left between them. Germline values: CDR1 LGHDT, CDR2 YNNKEL (reference sequence). The CDR3 nucleotides are TGTGCCAGCAGCCAGACCCGGGGAGTTGGGGCCAACGTCCTGACTTTC. Residues: CASSQTRGVGANVLTF.

V is TRBV5-5 and J is TRBJ2-2, with D possibly TRBD1 on 6 matching bases. This CDR3 is built from 17 residues. The V end was cut by 4 bases, the J end by 5 bases, with 21 bases between. CDR1 SGHKS and CDR2 YYEKEE come from the germline V gene (reference sequence). CDR3 sequence reads: CASSRDTQGVKTGELFF. CDR3 DNA sequence: TGTGCCAGCAGCCGGGACACACAGGGTGTTAAGACCGGGGAGCTGTTTTTT. Complete variable domain (other parts from reference TRBV5-5 and TRBJ2-2): DAGVTQSPTHLIKTRGQQVTLRCSPISGHKSVSWYQQVLGQGPQFIFQYYEKEERGRGNFPDRFSARQFPNYSSELNVNALLLGDSALYLCASSRDTQGVKTGELFFGEGSRLTVL.

The V gene is TRBV4-3, the J gene TRBJ1-1; D is unclear. Trimming left V 0 bases short and J 4 bases short, with 6 bases between. Germline CDR1 and CDR2: LGHNA and YSLEER. The CDR3 totals 13 residues. Here the CDR3 reads CASSQDQLTEAFF. The DNA for the CDR3 is TGCGCCAGCAGCCAAGATCAACTCACTGAAGCTTTCTTT.

This clone showed up just a few times. This rearrangement joins TRBV29-1 to TRBJ1-2; 7 bases match TRBD1. Germline V gene lookup returns CDR1 SQVTM and CDR2 ANQGSEA. After removal of 2 bases from V and 9 bases from J, the junction contained 6 bases not matched to a gene. The CDR3 totals 12 residues. The CDR3 DNA sequence: TGCAGCGTTGAAAGACAGGGTAGGAGCTACACCTTC. It codes for CSVERQGRSYTF. Full variable domain (rest looked up from reference TRBV29-1 and TRBJ1-2): SAVISQKPSRDICQRGTSLTIQCQVDSQVTMMFWYRQQPGQSLTLIATANQGSEATYESGFVIDKFPISRPNLTFSTLTVSNMSPEDSSIYLCSVERQGRSYTFGSGTRLTVV.

V and J are TRBV3-1 (or the pseudogene TRBV3-2) and TRBJ1-1; 7 nucleotides line up with TRBD1. CDR1 is LGHDT and CDR2 is YNNKEL in the germline V gene (reference sequence). V dropped 3 bases and J dropped 0; count of bases not matched to a gene: 4. This CDR3 has 15 residues. CDR3 DNA sequence: TGTGCCAGCAGCCAGGGGGGACAGATGAACACTGAAGCTTTCTTT. Amino acid sequence: CASSQGGQMNTEAFF.

V usage is TRBV5-5 and J usage is TRBJ2-1, with a possible D match to TRBD2 (7 bases). This CDR3 comprises 15 residues. Germline values: CDR1 SGHKS, CDR2 YYEKEE (reference sequence). V lost 0 bases to trimming and J lost 9 bases, with 16 bases between them. CDR3 protein: CASSLVGLGGREQFF. In DNA, the CDR3 is TGTGCCAGCAGCTTGGTTGGACTAGGGGGGCGTGAGCAGTTCTTC.